Presented here are 10 T cell receptor beta chains from one specimen sequenced in a study of shared clonotypes between healthy human individuals. Here immunoSEQ multiplex PCR was the method, and the copy in TCRdb shows in-frame clones only, minus some. The sample gives some 1 million clones, about three quarters of which show up once; 1.2% to 1.5% is in the top ten. The sequencing input was memory CD4+ T cells sorted from blood. Subset of the sample: CD45RA-negative fraction. These receptor sequences come from a young man in good health.

The rearrangement uses TRBV6-7 and TRBJ1-3; D call uncertain. TRBV6-7 carries the ORF label, with uncertain function. V dropped 7 bases and J dropped 3 bases, with 13 bases sitting between them. CDR3 length: 14 residues. The CDR3 region is CASIDGELGNTIYF. DNA of the CDR3: TGTGCCAGCATTGACGGGGAGCTTGGAAACACCATATATTTT.

V usage is TRBV9 and J usage is TRBJ1-5, with D unresolved. The CDR3 length is 14 residues. Germline V gene data show CDR1 as SGDLS and CDR2 as YYNGEE. V shed 1 base and J shed 5 bases, with 10 bases lying between them. DNA for the CDR3: TGTGCCAGCAGCGTATCGGGCACTGATCAGCCCCAGCATTTT. The encoded protein is CASSVSGTDQPQHF. Looking up the rest from reference TRBV9 and TRBJ1-5 gives the full variable domain: DSGVTQTPKHLITATGQRVTLRCSPRSGDLSVYWYQQSLDQGLQFLIQYYNGEERAKGNILERFSAQQFPDLHSELNLSSLELGDSALYFCASSVSGTDQPQHFGDGTRLSIL.

The chain joins TRBV5-1 to TRBJ2-7; a weak D match, TRBD1 (5 bases). Trimming shortened V by 5 bases and J by 1 base, and 19 bases separated the two germline ends. CDR3 length: 16 residues. CDR1 is SGHRS and CDR2 is YFSETQ in the germline V gene. The CDR3 DNA follows: TGCGCCAGCAGGCCCCGGGTAGGGGCAGCGTCCTACGAGCAGTACTTC. Translating it yields CASRPRVGAASYEQYF.

This clone was detected only once. Other DNA sequences in this specimen translate into the identical CDR3. The chain joins TRBV5-1 to TRBJ1-1; possible D gene TRBD1, 5 bases. The CDR3 length is 15 residues. Trimming removed 0 bases at V and 5 bases at J, with 14 bases between. Germline loops: CDR1 SGHRS, CDR2 YFSETQ. CDR3 region: CASSLAQGVGTEAFF. The DNA of the CDR3 is TGCGCCAGCAGCTTGGCCCAGGGAGTCGGAACTGAAGCTTTCTTT. Drawing the rest from reference TRBV5-1 and TRBJ1-1, the complete variable domain is KAGVTQTPRYLIKTRGQQVTLSCSPISGHRSVSWYQQTPGQGLQFLFEYFSETQRNKGNFPGRFSGRQFSNSRSEMNVSTLELGDSALYLCASSLAQGVGTEAFFGQGTRLTVV.

This clone was picked up one time. V and J are TRBV5-1 and TRBJ1-1; 9 bases match TRBD1. From germline, CDR1 is SGHRS and CDR2 YFSETQ. This CDR3 contains 17 residues. V lost 4 bases, J lost 2 bases, and 12 bases stayed unmatched. The CDR3 loop is CASSLSGTGMGNTEAFF. The CDR3 DNA reads as TGCGCCAGCAGCCTATCCGGGACAGGGATGGGTAACACTGAAGCTTTCTTT.

The rearrangement links TRBV19 to TRBJ1-6, with D possibly being TRBD1 (5 bases). The V gene's germline CDR1 is LNHDA and CDR2 SQIVND (reference sequence). The V end was cut by 2 bases, the J end by 10 bases, with 9 bases between. The CDR3 has 13 residues. CDR3 protein: CASSITGRSPLHF. CDR3 in DNA: TGTGCCAGTAGTATAACGGGGCGGTCACCCCTCCACTTT.

This clone was counted many times. The chain employs TRBV7-2 and TRBJ2-1, with D tentatively TRBD2 (6 bases). CDR3 size: 15 residues. Germline values: CDR1 SGHTA, CDR2 FQGNSA. Trimming removed 0 bases from V and 7 bases from J, with 13 bases in between. Here the CDR3 DNA reads TGTGCCAGCAGCTTAGCGGTTGCGGGATATAATGAGCAGTTCTTC. Protein: CASSLAVAGYNEQFF.

The chain employs TRBV11-2 and TRBJ2-7, with D uncertain. This CDR3 is 15 amino acids long. Trimming left V 0 bases short and J 3 bases short, with 12 bases between. Germline V gene lookup returns CDR1 SGHAT and CDR2 FQNNGV. The CDR3 DNA follows: TGTGCCAGCAGCTTAGATCTGCCTAACTACTACGAGCAGTACTTC. Translation: CASSLDLPNYYEQYF.

The chain recombines TRBV10-3 with TRBJ2-2; 7 positions agree with TRBD1. CDR1 and CDR2 (germline): ENHRY, SYGVKD. Unmatched junction bases numbered 10, after V lost 6 bases and J lost 3 bases. This CDR3 has 16 residues. The CDR3 DNA is TGTGCCATCAGGGGACAAGGACAGGAACACACCGGGGAGCTGTTTTTT. Translation gives CAIRGQGQEHTGELFF.

With respect to this clone: A read error likely explains this, since a far larger clone differs by one base. The J gene is TRBJ1-1, the V gene TRBV6-5; 8 bases fit TRBD1. Germline assignment: CDR1 MNHEY and CDR2 SVGAGI. After removal of 5 bases from V and 1 base from J, the junction contained 3 bases not matched to a gene. There are 14 residues in the CDR3. The CDR3 nucleotides read TGTGCCAGCAGTCACGGACAGGGGAACACTGAAGCTTTCTTT. This translates into CASSHGQGNTEAFF.